One and the same sample provided the 24 T cell receptor beta chains below, sequenced in a study of blood T cell repertoires in COVID-19. Clones were read by immunoSEQ multiplex PCR, and TCRdb kept only the in-frame ones, dropping some. Of some 160,000 clones listed, approximately 91% were seen once; the top ten hold around 5.1%. The sequencing input was peripheral blood. These receptor sequences come from a young man with COVID-19, enrolled during active disease.

The chain joins TRBV3-1 (or the pseudogene TRBV3-2) to TRBJ1-2, with TRBD1 matching over 9 bases. CDR3 length: 14 residues. Unmatched junction bases numbered 1, after V lost 4 bases and J lost 1 base. CDR1 and CDR2 from the germline V gene are LGHDT and YNNKEL (reference sequence). The CDR3, as DNA: TGTGCCAGCAGCCGGGACAGGGATAACTATGGCTACACCTTC. Translated: CASSRDRDNYGYTF.

The CDR3 protein is CASSLSPNDRGAPREQYF. For the CDR3, the DNA is TGTGCCAGCAGCTTAAGCCCGAATGACAGGGGGGCTCCGAGAGAGCAGTACTTC. The V and J genes are TRBV7-8 and TRBJ2-7; TRBD1 agrees at 9 bases. V gave up 2 bases and J gave up 7 bases; unmatched junction bases: 18. The germline gives CDR1 SGHVS, CDR2 FQNEAQ. This CDR3 comprises 18 residues.

The chain links TRBV4-1 to TRBJ1-1; maybe TRBD1 (5 bases). CDR3 length equals 16 residues. Trimming took 3 bases from V and 1 from J, leaving 15 bases between them. CDR1 is MGHRA and CDR2 is YSYEKL in the germline V gene. The DNA for the CDR3 is TGCGCCAGCAGCCACCAAAAGGGACTGGAGAACACTGAAGCTTTCTTT. Translated, it gives CASSHQKGLENTEAFF.

V gene TRBV28 combines with J gene TRBJ2-7; 8 bases fit TRBD1. This CDR3 contains 14 residues. V lost 0 bases to trimming and J lost 3 bases; unmatched junction nucleotides: 1. Germline CDR1 MDHEN, CDR2 SYDVKM. CDR3 in DNA: TGTGCCAGCAGTTTATGGGACAGGGTCTACGAGCAGTACTTC. It specifies CASSLWDRVYEQYF.

The V gene is TRBV28, the J gene TRBJ2-4; TRBD2 aligns across 7 bases. This CDR3 contains 16 residues. The V gene end was trimmed by 5 bases and the J gene end by 5 bases; junction bases not matched to a gene: 12. Germline V CDR1 and CDR2: MDHEN, SYDVKM. CDR3 DNA: TGTGCCAGCAGTCCCCTCGCAGCGGGAATCCAAAACATTCAGTACTTC. As protein: CASSPLAAGIQNIQYF.

This rearrangement joins TRBV19 to TRBJ2-7; TRBD2 matches at 13 bases. The CDR3 contains 15 residues. Trimming at V came to 5 bases and at J to 3 bases, leaving 4 bases not matched to a gene. Germline loops: CDR1 LNHDA, CDR2 SQIVND (reference sequence). In DNA, the CDR3 is TGTGCCAGTAGTCTTAGACTAGCGGGAGGCTACGAGCAGTACTTC. Protein product: CASSLRLAGGYEQYF.

The rearrangement uses TRBV11-2 and TRBJ1-3, with 7 bases aligning to TRBD1. Germline V gives CDR1 SGHAT, CDR2 FQNNGV. V was clipped by 5 bases and J by 2 bases; unmatched bases: 6. The CDR3 contains 15 residues. CDR3: CASSPQGSTGNTIYF. As DNA, the CDR3 is TGTGCCAGCAGCCCACAGGGGTCCACTGGAAACACCATATATTTT.

The V and J genes are TRBV7-8 and TRBJ1-5; tentative D call: TRBD1 (5 bases). The CDR3 loop spans 15 amino acids. Per the germline V gene, CDR1 is SGHVS and CDR2 is FQNEAQ. V lost 4 bases and J lost 3, with 13 bases in between. The CDR3 here is CASSSTRQTNQPQHF. The CDR3 DNA reads as TGTGCCAGCAGCTCAACCCGACAGACCAATCAGCCCCAGCATTTT.

This clone was found once. The rearrangement uses TRBV4-3 and TRBJ2-7, with 9 bases lining up with TRBD1. V dropped 4 bases and J dropped 4; count of bases not matched to a gene: 5. Per germline, CDR1 LGHNA and CDR2 YSLEER. The CDR3 totals 14 residues. The CDR3: CASSPGQGGYEQYF. In nucleotides, the CDR3 is TGCGCCAGCAGCCCGGGACAGGGAGGATACGAGCAGTACTTC.

The gene calls are TRBV29-1 and TRBJ1-6, with TRBD1 matching over 7 bases. After removal of 4 bases from V and 8 bases from J, the junction contained 11 bases not matched to a gene. Germline V lookup: CDR1 SQVTM, CDR2 ANQGSEA. The CDR3 runs 15 residues. The CDR3 sequence: CSVADRAEGDSPLHF. The CDR3 DNA reads TGCAGCGTTGCCGACAGGGCGGAGGGGGATTCACCCCTCCACTTT.

The chain combines TRBV6-5 with TRBJ2-3; a possible D gene is TRBD1 (7 bases). CDR3 length: 15 residues. V was cut by 6 bases and J by 0 bases, with 13 bases left in between. CDR1 is MNHEY and CDR2 is SVGAGI in the germline V gene. CDR3 region: CASSWQGGSTDTQYF. Here the CDR3 DNA reads TGTGCCAGCAGCTGGCAGGGGGGCAGCACAGATACGCAGTATTTT.

The chain carries TRBV19 and TRBJ2-1; possibly TRBD2 for D (6 bases). The CDR3 has 16 amino acids. Germline-derived CDR1 and CDR2 are LNHDA and SQIVND (reference sequence). V lost 7 bases, J lost 0 bases, and 16 bases lay in between. CDR3 bases: TGTGCCAGTAAGGAGGGTCTAGCGCGCTCCTACAATGAGCAGTTCTTC. As protein: CASKEGLARSYNEQFF.

The table lists this clone with a count of one. The rearrangement uses TRBV6-5 and TRBJ1-6; D is uncertain. The germline V gene encodes CDR1 MNHEY and CDR2 SVGAGI. This CDR3 has 16 residues. Trimming took off 2 bases at V and 3 bases at J, with 11 bases between the two ends. The CDR3 loop reads CASSYTPRGYNSPLHF. The CDR3 DNA reads as TGTGCCAGCAGTTACACTCCTCGGGGCTATAATTCACCCCTCCACTTT.

The chain employs TRBV9 and TRBJ2-3; D is perhaps TRBD1 (5 bases). V gave up 1 base and J gave up 0 bases, with 9 bases separating them. The CDR3 loop spans 15 amino acids. The germline V gene encodes CDR1 SGDLS and CDR2 YYNGEE. CDR3 in amino acids: CASSVWGISTDTQYF. The CDR3 bases are TGTGCCAGCAGCGTATGGGGCATTAGCACAGATACGCAGTATTTT. Full variable domain (rest looked up from reference TRBV9 and TRBJ2-3): DSGVTQTPKHLITATGQRVTLRCSPRSGDLSVYWYQQSLDQGLQFLIQYYNGEERAKGNILERFSAQQFPDLHSELNLSSLELGDSALYFCASSVWGISTDTQYFGPGTRLTVL.

The chain uses TRBV6-5 and TRBJ1-2; 9 bases match TRBD1. This CDR3 is built from 12 residues. The V and J ends lost 5 bases and 7 bases, in that order; junction bases with no gene match: 2. Germline V lookup: CDR1 MNHEY, CDR2 SVGAGI. The CDR3 is CASSPTGGGYTF. In DNA form, the CDR3 reads TGTGCCAGCAGTCCGACAGGGGGTGGCTACACCTTC.

The chain recombines TRBV15 with TRBJ1-2; D possibly corresponds to TRBD1 (6 bases). The CDR3 consists of 15 residues. Trimming stripped 2 bases from V and 1 base from J, with 11 bases between. Per germline, CDR1 LNHNV and CDR2 YYDKDF (reference sequence). The DNA of the CDR3 is TGTGCCACCAGCAGACAGGGGATAAATAACTATGGCTACACCTTC. Residues: CATSRQGINNYGYTF. Using reference TRBV15 and TRBJ1-2 for the parts outside the CDR3, the full variable domain is DAMVIQNPRYQVTQFGKPVTLSCSQTLNHNVMYWYQQKSSQAPKLLFHYYDKDFNNEADTPDNFQSRRPNTSFCFLDIRSPGLGDTAMYLCATSRQGINNYGYTFGSGTRLTVV.

V usage is TRBV3-1 (or the pseudogene TRBV3-2) and J usage is TRBJ1-5; no reliable D call. CDR3 length equals 14 residues. Per germline, CDR1 LGHDT and CDR2 YNNKEL (reference sequence). Trimming took off 3 bases at V and 5 bases at J, with 11 bases between the two ends. CDR3 protein: CASSQKWGDQPQHF. The CDR3 DNA is TGTGCCAGCAGCCAGAAGTGGGGAGATCAGCCCCAGCATTTT.

The chain combines TRBV7-2 with TRBJ1-1; 7 bases align to TRBD1. Germline lookup yields CDR1 SGHTA and CDR2 FQGNSA. This CDR3 contains 15 residues. The V segment lost 5 bases and the J segment 1 base; nucleotides outside the gene matches: 7. In DNA, the CDR3 is TGTGCCAGCAGCCTACAGGGGTCTACGAACACTGAAGCTTTCTTT. Translation gives CASSLQGSTNTEAFF.

This clone was detected only a few times. Other DNA sequences within the sample encode an identical CDR3. This chain connects TRBV4-3 to TRBJ2-7; 9 nucleotides agree with TRBD2. V gave up 0 bases and J gave up 4 bases; unmatched junction bases: 7. The CDR3 extends over 16 amino acids. CDR1 and CDR2 (germline): LGHNA, YSLEER. DNA of the CDR3: TGCGCCAGCAGCCAAGATAGGCTAGCGGGAAGTTACGAGCAGTACTTC. This codes for CASSQDRLAGSYEQYF.

The CDR3 spells CASSGSGRTSYNEQFF. The CDR3 bases are TGTGCCAGCAGTGGGTCCGGGAGGACTTCTTACAATGAGCAGTTCTTC. J is TRBJ2-1 and V is TRBV25-1, with 7 nucleotides matching TRBD2. The CDR3 consists of 16 residues. Germline loops: CDR1 MGHDK, CDR2 SYGVNS. With V trimmed by 4 bases and J by 4 bases, 10 bases remained unmatched.

The CDR3 is CTSSQVPETNQPQHF. The CDR3 DNA follows: TGCACCAGCAGCCAAGTCCCAGAAACCAATCAGCCCCAGCATTTT. The chain employs TRBV1 and TRBJ1-5; the D call of TRBD1 is as the table states it, not checked on the DNA. TRBV1 is a pseudogene locus. The CDR3 spans 15 residues.

V gene TRBV6-5 combines with J gene TRBJ1-3, with TRBD1 identical over 7 bases. This CDR3 region has 13 residues. V trimming: 9 bases; J trimming: 1 base; junction bases outside the gene matches: 3. Germline V CDR1 and CDR2: MNHEY, SVGAGI. The CDR3 protein is CASYRGSGNTIYF. CDR3 nucleotide sequence: TGTGCCAGTTACAGGGGTTCTGGAAACACCATATATTTT.

The J gene is TRBJ2-2, the V gene TRBV28, with TRBD1 matching 10 bases. The CDR3 spans 19 residues. Trimming cost V 2 bases and J 0 bases; bases outside gene matches: 9. In germline, CDR1 is MDHEN, CDR2 SYDVKM. The CDR3 coding sequence is TGTGCCAGCAGTTTACCCCCGGGACAGGGGTTAACGAACACCGGGGAGCTGTTTTTT. Its protein product is CASSLPPGQGLTNTGELFF.

This CDR3 is CASSLDLTSGRSNTGELFF. DNA of the CDR3: TGTGCCAGCAGCTTAGATCTTACTAGCGGGAGGTCGAACACCGGGGAGCTGTTTTTT. The chain has TRBV7-2 and TRBJ2-2, with TRBD2 identical over 12 bases. The J segment lost 0 bases and the V segment lost 1 base, leaving 6 bases of the junction unmatched. CDR1 SGHTA and CDR2 FQGNSA come from the germline V gene. The CDR3 extends over 19 amino acids. Filled out from reference TRBV7-2 and TRBJ2-2, the complete variable domain reads GAGVSQSPSNKVTEKGKDVELRCDPISGHTALYWYRQSLGQGLEFLIYFQGNSAPDKSGLPSDRFSAERTGGSVSTLTIQRTQQEDSAVYLCASSLDLTSGRSNTGELFFGEGSRLTVL.